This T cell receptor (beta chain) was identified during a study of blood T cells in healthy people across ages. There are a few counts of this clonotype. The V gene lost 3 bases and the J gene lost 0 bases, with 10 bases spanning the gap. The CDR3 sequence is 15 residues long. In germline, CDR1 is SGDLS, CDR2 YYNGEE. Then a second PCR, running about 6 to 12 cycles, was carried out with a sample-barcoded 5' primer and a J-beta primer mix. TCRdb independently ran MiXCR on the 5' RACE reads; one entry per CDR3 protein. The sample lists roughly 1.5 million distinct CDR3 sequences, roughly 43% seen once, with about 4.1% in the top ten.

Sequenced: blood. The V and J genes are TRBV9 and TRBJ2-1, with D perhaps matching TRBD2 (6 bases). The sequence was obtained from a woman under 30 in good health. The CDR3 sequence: CASSATSLSYNEQFF. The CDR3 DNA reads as TGTGCCAGCAGCGCCACTAGCCTCTCCTACAATGAGCAGTTCTTC.